This paragraph reports one T cell receptor (beta chain). The sample belongs to a study of blood T cell repertoires in COVID-19. The J segment lost 4 bases and the V segment lost 6 bases, leaving 11 bases of the junction unmatched. The CDR3 loop spans 16 amino acids. In germline, CDR1 is MDHEN, CDR2 SYDVKM. In the original processing: Reference gene primer amplification yielded estimated nucleated cell counts. Generated by immunoSEQ multiplex PCR, the TCRdb table keeps only in-frame clones and is missing some. V, J and clone size are those of that table, while D and trimming were read from the DNA. The sample contains around 370,000 clones, roughly 90% of which appear only once.

The chain uses TRBV28 and TRBJ1-4, with 7 bases identical to TRBD1. This clonotype was sampled from a woman in her 70s with COVID-19, enrolled during active disease. The sequencing input was peripheral blood. CDR3 amino acids: CASRSSRGNSNEKLFF. Written as DNA, the CDR3 is TGTGCCAGCAGATCGAGCAGGGGGAATAGTAATGAAAAACTGTTTTTT. The full variable domain, rest sourced from reference TRBV28 and TRBJ1-4, is DVKVTQSSRYLVKRTGEKVFLECVQDMDHENMFWYRQDPGLGLRLIYFSYDVKMKEKGDIPEGYSVSREKKERFSLILESASTNQTSMYLCASRSSRGNSNEKLFFGSGTQLSVL.